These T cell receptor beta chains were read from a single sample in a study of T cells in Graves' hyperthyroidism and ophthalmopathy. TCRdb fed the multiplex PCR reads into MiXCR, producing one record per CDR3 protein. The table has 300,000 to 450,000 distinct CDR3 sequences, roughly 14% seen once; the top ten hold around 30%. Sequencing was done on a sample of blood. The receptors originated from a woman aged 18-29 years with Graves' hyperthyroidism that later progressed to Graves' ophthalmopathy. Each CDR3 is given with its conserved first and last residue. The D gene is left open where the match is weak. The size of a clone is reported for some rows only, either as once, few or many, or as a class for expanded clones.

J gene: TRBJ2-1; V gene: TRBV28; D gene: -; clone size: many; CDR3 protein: CASSPGQTQRYNEQFF; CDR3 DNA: TGTGCCAGCAGTCCCGGGCAGACACAAAGGTACAATGAGCAGTTCTTC
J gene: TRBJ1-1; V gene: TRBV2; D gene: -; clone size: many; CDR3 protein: CASTSGGWNTEAFF; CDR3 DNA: TGTGCCAGCACCTCCGGGGGTTGGAACACTGAAGCTTTCTTT
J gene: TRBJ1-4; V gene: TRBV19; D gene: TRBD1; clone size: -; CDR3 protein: CASSMLGTAATNEKLFF; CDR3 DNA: TGTGCCAGTAGTATGCTGGGGACAGCCGCAACTAATGAAAAACTGTTTTTT
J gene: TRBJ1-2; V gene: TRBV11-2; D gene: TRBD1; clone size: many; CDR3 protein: CASRSYRTGENYGYTF; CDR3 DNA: TGTGCCAGCAGGTCCTATCGGACAGGGGAAAACTATGGCTACACCTTC
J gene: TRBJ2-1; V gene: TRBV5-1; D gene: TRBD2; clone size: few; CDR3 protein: CASSAAPGLDYNEQFF; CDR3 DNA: TGCGCCAGCAGCGCGGCGCCGGGACTAGACTACAATGAGCAGTTCTTC
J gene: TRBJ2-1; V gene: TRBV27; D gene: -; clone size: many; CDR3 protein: CASRVVRGGRNEQFF; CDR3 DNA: TGTGCCAGCAGAGTAGTGAGAGGAGGTCGCAATGAGCAGTTCTTC
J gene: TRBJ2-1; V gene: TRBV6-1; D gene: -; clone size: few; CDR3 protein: CASGFHPGYNEQFF; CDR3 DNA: TGTGCCAGCGGCTTTCACCCGGGCTACAATGAGCAGTTCTTC
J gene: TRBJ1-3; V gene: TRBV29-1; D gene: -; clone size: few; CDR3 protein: CSVRDYGNTIYF; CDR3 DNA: TGCAGCGTGCGGGACTACGGAAACACCATATATTTT
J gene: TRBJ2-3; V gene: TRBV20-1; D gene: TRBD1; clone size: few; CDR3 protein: CSARDRQGTTDTQYF; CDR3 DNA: TGCAGTGCTAGAGATAGACAGGGAACGACAGATACGCAGTATTTT
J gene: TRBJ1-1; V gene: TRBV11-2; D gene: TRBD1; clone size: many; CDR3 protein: CASSLWDRVTEAFF; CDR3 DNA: TGTGCCAGCAGCTTATGGGACAGGGTCACTGAAGCTTTCTTT
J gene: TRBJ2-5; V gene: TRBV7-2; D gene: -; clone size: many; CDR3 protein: CASSLGPRETQYF; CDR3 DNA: TGTGCCAGCAGCTTAGGTCCCCGAGAGACCCAGTACTTC
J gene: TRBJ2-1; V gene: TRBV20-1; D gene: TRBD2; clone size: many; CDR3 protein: CSARGTPTSGSYYNEQFF; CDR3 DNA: TGCAGTGCTAGAGGAACTCCGACTAGCGGGAGCTACTACAATGAGCAGTTCTTC
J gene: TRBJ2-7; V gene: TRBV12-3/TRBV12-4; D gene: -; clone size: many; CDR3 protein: CASSRGAGSNEQYF; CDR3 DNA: TGTGCCAGCAGCAGAGGGGCGGGATCCAACGAGCAGTACTTC
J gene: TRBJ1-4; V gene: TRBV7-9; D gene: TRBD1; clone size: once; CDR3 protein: CASSLPTGGNEKLFF; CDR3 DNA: TGTGCCAGCAGCTTACCGACAGGGGGCAACGAAAAACTGTTTTTT
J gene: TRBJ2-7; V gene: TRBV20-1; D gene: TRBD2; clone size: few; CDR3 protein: CSARDFSREIAYEQYF; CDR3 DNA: TGCAGTGCTAGAGATTTTTCGCGGGAGATAGCCTACGAGCAGTACTTC
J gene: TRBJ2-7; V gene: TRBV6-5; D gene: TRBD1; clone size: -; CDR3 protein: CASSYSTRTGGEQYF; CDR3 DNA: TGTGCCAGCAGTTACTCGACGCGGACAGGTGGGGAGCAGTACTTC
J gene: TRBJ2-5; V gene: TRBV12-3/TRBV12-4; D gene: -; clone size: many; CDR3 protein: CASNDRGLGETQYF; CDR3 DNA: TGTGCCAGCAACGACCGGGGGCTGGGAGAGACCCAGTACTTC
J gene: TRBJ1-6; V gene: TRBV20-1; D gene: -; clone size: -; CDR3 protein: CSAREASSSYNSPLHF; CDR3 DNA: TGCAGTGCTAGAGAAGCCAGCAGCTCCTATAATTCACCCCTCCACTTT
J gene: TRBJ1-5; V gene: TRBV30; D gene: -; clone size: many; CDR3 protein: CAWSWGRNQPQHF; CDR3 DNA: TGTGCCTGGAGTTGGGGGAGGAATCAGCCCCAGCATTTT